This is a list of T cell receptor beta chains from one sample in a study of T cells after yellow fever vaccination. In TCRdb, the 5' RACE reads were re-called with MiXCR into one record per CDR3 protein. The sample includes under 200,000 distinct CDR3 sequences, almost 7% of them seen just once. The source was CD4+ T cells sorted from PBMCs, collected 4 to 5 days after the first yellow fever vaccination. All receptors derive from a man between 18 and 29 years old who received the YFV17D yellow fever vaccine. The CDR3 runs from the conserved cysteine through the conserved F or W. D genes are given only for firm matches. Only some rows state a clone size, as once, few, many or a class for expanded clones.

abundance: .
v_gene: TRBV20-1
d_gene: .
j_gene: TRBJ1-4
CDR3aa: CSARSRYPINEKLFF

abundance: many
v_gene: TRBV20-1
d_gene: TRBD1
j_gene: TRBJ2-7
CDR3aa: CSARERGGDRAYEQYF

abundance: few
v_gene: TRBV5-4
d_gene: TRBD2
j_gene: TRBJ2-1
CDR3aa: CASRSRSGGEQFF

abundance: many
v_gene: TRBV11-2
d_gene: TRBD2
j_gene: TRBJ2-5
CDR3aa: CASSLGRGGQETQYF

abundance: few
v_gene: TRBV4-1
d_gene: TRBD1
j_gene: TRBJ1-5
CDR3aa: CASSQEGTGYQPQHF

abundance: many
v_gene: TRBV5-1
d_gene: .
j_gene: TRBJ2-5
CDR3aa: CASSPGETNAGETQYF

abundance: many
v_gene: TRBV5-1
d_gene: TRBD2
j_gene: TRBJ2-5
CDR3aa: CASSRTSGGYQETQYF

abundance: many
v_gene: TRBV12-3/TRBV12-4
d_gene: TRBD2
j_gene: TRBJ2-1
CDR3aa: CASSHPGVAGGNEQFF

abundance: many
v_gene: TRBV5-1
d_gene: .
j_gene: TRBJ2-7
CDR3aa: CASSLNPQGSYEQYF

abundance: many
v_gene: TRBV24-1
d_gene: .
j_gene: TRBJ2-7
CDR3aa: CATSDRTASPYEQYF

abundance: many
v_gene: TRBV7-2
d_gene: .
j_gene: TRBJ2-5
CDR3aa: CASSRPGETQYF

abundance: many
v_gene: TRBV6-5
d_gene: .
j_gene: TRBJ2-2
CDR3aa: CASSPGGGELFF

abundance: many
v_gene: TRBV4-2
d_gene: .
j_gene: TRBJ1-3
CDR3aa: CASSQDASTGNTIYF

abundance: few
v_gene: TRBV20-1
d_gene: .
j_gene: TRBJ2-5
CDR3aa: CSARDPLGGWETQYF

abundance: few
v_gene: TRBV20-1
d_gene: TRBD1
j_gene: TRBJ2-3
CDR3aa: CSARRLRDRGQTDTQYF

abundance: few
v_gene: TRBV5-5
d_gene: .
j_gene: TRBJ1-2
CDR3aa: CASSSLGENGYTF

abundance: .
v_gene: TRBV3-1
d_gene: TRBD1
j_gene: TRBJ1-2
CDR3aa: CASSLSGQDGYTF

abundance: few
v_gene: TRBV6-5
d_gene: TRBD1
j_gene: TRBJ1-2
CDR3aa: CASSYPGQGLYGYTF

abundance: many
v_gene: TRBV5-1
d_gene: TRBD1
j_gene: TRBJ2-7
CDR3aa: CASSSGQELPSYEQYF

abundance: few
v_gene: TRBV15
d_gene: .
j_gene: TRBJ1-5
CDR3aa: CATSMSGGPQHF

abundance: many
v_gene: TRBV29-1
d_gene: TRBD1
j_gene: TRBJ1-1
CDR3aa: CSVEAFRDSIMNTEAFF

abundance: many
v_gene: TRBV4-3
d_gene: .
j_gene: TRBJ2-7
CDR3aa: CASSQVSGDISYEQYF

abundance: many
v_gene: TRBV7-2
d_gene: .
j_gene: TRBJ2-3
CDR3aa: CASSPKGTDTQYF

abundance: many
v_gene: TRBV7-7
d_gene: .
j_gene: TRBJ2-5
CDR3aa: CASSDAGIQYF

abundance: many
v_gene: TRBV20-1
d_gene: .
j_gene: TRBJ1-1
CDR3aa: CSARSPGPGEAFF

abundance: .
v_gene: TRBV7-3
d_gene: .
j_gene: TRBJ1-5
CDR3aa: CASSLTEYQPQHF

abundance: few
v_gene: TRBV29-1
d_gene: .
j_gene: TRBJ2-5
CDR3aa: CSADWGGGETQYF

abundance: .
v_gene: TRBV9
d_gene: .
j_gene: TRBJ1-2
CDR3aa: CASSVQVGYGYTF

abundance: few
v_gene: TRBV5-6
d_gene: .
j_gene: TRBJ2-4
CDR3aa: CASSPRSGNIQYF

abundance: .
v_gene: TRBV5-1
d_gene: .
j_gene: TRBJ1-1
CDR3aa: CASSLQGLSENTEAFF

abundance: .
v_gene: TRBV20-1
d_gene: TRBD2
j_gene: TRBJ2-3
CDR3aa: CSAPPVAGVGDTQYF

abundance: many
v_gene: TRBV4-2
d_gene: .
j_gene: TRBJ1-3
CDR3aa: CASSHNGGLSGNTIYF

abundance: .
v_gene: TRBV11-2
d_gene: .
j_gene: TRBJ2-5
CDR3aa: CASSLGASQETQYF

abundance: few
v_gene: TRBV7-3
d_gene: TRBD1
j_gene: TRBJ2-2
CDR3aa: CASRSTGGSSGELFF

abundance: few
v_gene: TRBV10-1
d_gene: .
j_gene: TRBJ2-1
CDR3aa: CASSDQGKQFF

abundance: few
v_gene: TRBV5-1
d_gene: .
j_gene: TRBJ1-4
CDR3aa: CASSFQGLNEKLFF